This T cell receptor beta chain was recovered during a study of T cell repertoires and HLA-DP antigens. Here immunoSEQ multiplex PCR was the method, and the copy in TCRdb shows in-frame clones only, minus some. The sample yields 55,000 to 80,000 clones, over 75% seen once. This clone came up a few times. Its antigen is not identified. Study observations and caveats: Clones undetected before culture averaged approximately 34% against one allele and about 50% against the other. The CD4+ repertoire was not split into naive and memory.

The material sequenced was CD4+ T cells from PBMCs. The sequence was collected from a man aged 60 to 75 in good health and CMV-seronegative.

The CDR3 is CASSATSGEQYV. The CDR3 DNA sequence: TGTGCCAGCAGCGCCACTAGCGGCGAGCAGTACGTC. The V and J genes are TRBV7-9 and TRBJ2-7; 8 bases map to TRBD2. The CDR3 spans 12 residues. CDR1 SEHNR and CDR2 FQNEAQ come from the germline V gene (reference sequence). V gave up 5 bases and J gave up 6 bases; unmatched junction bases: 3.